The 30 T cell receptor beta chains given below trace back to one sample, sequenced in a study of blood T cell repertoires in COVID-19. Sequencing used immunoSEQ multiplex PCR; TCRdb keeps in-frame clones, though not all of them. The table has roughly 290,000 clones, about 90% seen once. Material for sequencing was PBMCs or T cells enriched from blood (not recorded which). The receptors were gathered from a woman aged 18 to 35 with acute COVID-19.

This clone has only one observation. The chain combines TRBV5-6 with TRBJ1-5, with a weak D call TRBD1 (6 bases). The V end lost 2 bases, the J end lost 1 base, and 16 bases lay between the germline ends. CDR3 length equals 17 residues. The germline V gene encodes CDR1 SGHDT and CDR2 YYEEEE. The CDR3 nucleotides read TGTGCCAGCAGCTTAGGGGGGGTGATGGAGAGCAATCAGCCCCAGCATTTT. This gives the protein CASSLGGVMESNQPQHF.

This CDR3 is CAWSVLGQDNEQFF. The CDR3 DNA reads as TGTGCCTGGAGTGTACTGGGACAAGACAATGAGCAGTTCTTC. The genes are TRBV30 and TRBJ2-1, with TRBD1 as a possible D gene (6 bases). V lost 0 bases and J lost 5, with 11 bases in between. The CDR3 is 14 amino acids. Germline V gene sequence: CDR1 GTSNPN, CDR2 SVGIG (reference sequence).

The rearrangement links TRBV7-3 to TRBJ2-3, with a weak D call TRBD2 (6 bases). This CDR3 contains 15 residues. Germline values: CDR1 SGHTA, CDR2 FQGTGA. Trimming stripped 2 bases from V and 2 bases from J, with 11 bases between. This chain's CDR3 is CASSLSGGITDTQYF. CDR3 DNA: TGTGCCAGCAGCTTATCGGGCGGGATCACAGATACGCAGTATTTT.

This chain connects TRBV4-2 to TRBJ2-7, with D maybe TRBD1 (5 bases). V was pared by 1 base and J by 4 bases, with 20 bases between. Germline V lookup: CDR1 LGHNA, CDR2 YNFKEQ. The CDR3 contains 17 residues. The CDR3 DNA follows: TGTGCCAGCAGCCAAGGTGGTGGGGCAGGTCCCGGGTACGAGCAGTACTTC. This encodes CASSQGGGAGPGYEQYF.

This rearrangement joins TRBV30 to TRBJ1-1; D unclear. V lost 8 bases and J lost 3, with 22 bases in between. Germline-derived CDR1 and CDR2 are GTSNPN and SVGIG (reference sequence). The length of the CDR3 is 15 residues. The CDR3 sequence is CATQSKGRGDTEAFF. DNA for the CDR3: TGTGCCACCCAAAGCAAGGGCCGGGGAGACACTGAAGCTTTCTTT.

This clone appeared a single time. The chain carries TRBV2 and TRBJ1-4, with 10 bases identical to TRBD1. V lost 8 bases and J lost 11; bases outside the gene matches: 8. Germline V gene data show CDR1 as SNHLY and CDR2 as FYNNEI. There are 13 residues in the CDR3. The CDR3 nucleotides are TGTGCCAGCGGAAATGGACAGGGGGTGAAACTGTTTTTT. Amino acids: CASGNGQGVKLFF.

The CDR3 DNA sequence: TGTGCCAGCAGCTTAGGGGGGGGTCAGCCCCAGCATTTT. This sequence encodes CASSLGGGQPQHF. The rearrangement links TRBV7-2 to TRBJ1-5, with D possibly TRBD1 on 5 matching bases. Deletions cut 1 base from V and 6 bases from J, with 7 bases between. The CDR3 has 13 amino acids. Germline lookup yields CDR1 SGHTA and CDR2 FQGNSA.

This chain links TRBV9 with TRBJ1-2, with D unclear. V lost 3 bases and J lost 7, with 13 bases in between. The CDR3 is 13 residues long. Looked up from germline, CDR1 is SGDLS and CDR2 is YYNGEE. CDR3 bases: TGTGCCAGCAGCGAGGGTAGCGGACTTGGCTACACCTTC. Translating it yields CASSEGSGLGYTF.

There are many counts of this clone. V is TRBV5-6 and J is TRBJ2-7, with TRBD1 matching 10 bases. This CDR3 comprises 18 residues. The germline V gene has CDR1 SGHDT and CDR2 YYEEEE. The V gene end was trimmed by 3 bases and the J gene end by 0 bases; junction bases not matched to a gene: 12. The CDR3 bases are TGTGCCAGCAGCTCTACCGGGACAGGGGACCGCACCTCCTACGAGCAGTACTTC. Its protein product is CASSSTGTGDRTSYEQYF.

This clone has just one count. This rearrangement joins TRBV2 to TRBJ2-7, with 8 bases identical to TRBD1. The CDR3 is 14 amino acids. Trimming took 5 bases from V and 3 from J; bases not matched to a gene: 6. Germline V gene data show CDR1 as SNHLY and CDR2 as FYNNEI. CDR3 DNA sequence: TGTGCCAGCAGTCTGCAGGGGGCTATCTACGAGCAGTACTTC. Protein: CASSLQGAIYEQYF. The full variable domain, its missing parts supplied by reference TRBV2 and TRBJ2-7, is EPEVTQTPSHQVTQMGQEVILRCVPISNHLYFYWYRQILGQKVEFLVSFYNNEISEKSEIFDDQFSVERPDGSNFTLKIRSTKLEDSAMYFCASSLQGAIYEQYFGPGTRLTVT.

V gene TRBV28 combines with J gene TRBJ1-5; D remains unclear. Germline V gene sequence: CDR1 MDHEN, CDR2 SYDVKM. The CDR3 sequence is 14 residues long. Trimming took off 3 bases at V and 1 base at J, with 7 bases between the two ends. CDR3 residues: CASSFRLSNQPQHF. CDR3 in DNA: TGTGCCAGCAGTTTCCGGTTGAGCAATCAGCCCCAGCATTTT.

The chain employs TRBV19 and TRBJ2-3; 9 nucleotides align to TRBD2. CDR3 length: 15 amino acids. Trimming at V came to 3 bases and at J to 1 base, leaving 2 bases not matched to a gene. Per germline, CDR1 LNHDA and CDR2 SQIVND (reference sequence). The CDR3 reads CASSIRTSGTDTQYF. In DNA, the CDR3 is TGTGCCAGTAGTATCCGGACTAGCGGCACAGATACGCAGTATTTT.

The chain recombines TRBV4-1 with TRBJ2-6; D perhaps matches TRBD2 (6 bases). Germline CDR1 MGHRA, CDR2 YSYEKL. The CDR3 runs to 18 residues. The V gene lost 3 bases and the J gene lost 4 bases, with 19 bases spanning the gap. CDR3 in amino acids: CASSHRGGILEGANVLTF. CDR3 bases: TGCGCCAGCAGCCACCGCGGCGGGATCTTAGAGGGGGCCAACGTCCTGACTTTC.

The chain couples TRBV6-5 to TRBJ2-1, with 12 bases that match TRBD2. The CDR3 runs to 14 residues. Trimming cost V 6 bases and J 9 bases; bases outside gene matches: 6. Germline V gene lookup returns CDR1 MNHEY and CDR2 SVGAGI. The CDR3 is CASRTSGRRSEQFF. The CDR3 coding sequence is TGTGCCAGCAGGACTAGCGGGAGACGAAGTGAGCAGTTCTTC.

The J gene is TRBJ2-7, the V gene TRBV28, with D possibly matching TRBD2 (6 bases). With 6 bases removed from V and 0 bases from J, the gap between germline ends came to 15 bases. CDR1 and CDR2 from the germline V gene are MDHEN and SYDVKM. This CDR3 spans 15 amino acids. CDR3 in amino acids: CASRPTSLSSYEQYF. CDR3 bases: TGTGCCAGCAGGCCTACTAGCCTGAGCTCCTACGAGCAGTACTTC. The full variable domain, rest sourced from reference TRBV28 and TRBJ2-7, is DVKVTQSSRYLVKRTGEKVFLECVQDMDHENMFWYRQDPGLGLRLIYFSYDVKMKEKGDIPEGYSVSREKKERFSLILESASTNQTSMYLCASRPTSLSSYEQYFGPGTRLTVT.

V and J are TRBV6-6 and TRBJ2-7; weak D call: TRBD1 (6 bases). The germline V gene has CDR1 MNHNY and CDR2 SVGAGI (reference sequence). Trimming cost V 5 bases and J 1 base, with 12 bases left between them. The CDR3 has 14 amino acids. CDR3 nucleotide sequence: TGTGCCAGCAGTCTCCGAGGACAGTCCTACGAGCAGTACTTC. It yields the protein CASSLRGQSYEQYF.

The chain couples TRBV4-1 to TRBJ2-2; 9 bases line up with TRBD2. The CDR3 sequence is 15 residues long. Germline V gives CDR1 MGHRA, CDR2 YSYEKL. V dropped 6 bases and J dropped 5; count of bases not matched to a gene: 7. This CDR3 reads CASRHSGSATGELFF. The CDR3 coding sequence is TGCGCCAGCAGGCATAGCGGGAGTGCGACCGGGGAGCTGTTTTTT.

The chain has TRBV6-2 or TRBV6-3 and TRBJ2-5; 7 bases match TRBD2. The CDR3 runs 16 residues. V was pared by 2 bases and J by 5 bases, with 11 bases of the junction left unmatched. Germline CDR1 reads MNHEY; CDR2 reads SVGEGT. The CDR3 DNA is TGTGCCAGCAGTTACGATTTGCGGGAGATTAAGGAGACCCAGTACTTC. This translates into CASSYDLREIKETQYF.

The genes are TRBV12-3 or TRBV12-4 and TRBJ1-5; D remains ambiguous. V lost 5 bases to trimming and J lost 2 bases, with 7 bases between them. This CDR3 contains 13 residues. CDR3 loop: CASSIPGNQPQHF. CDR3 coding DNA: TGTGCCAGCAGTATTCCTGGCAATCAGCCCCAGCATTTT.

CDR3 residues: CARNRGATNYGYTF. CDR3 coding DNA: TGTGCCAGAAACAGGGGGGCCACTAACTATGGCTACACCTTC. The V gene is TRBV5-3, the J gene TRBJ1-2, with 8 positions matching TRBD1. TRBV5-3 falls under the ORF class, with uncertain function. Germline trimming cut 6 bases from V and 0 bases from J; bases unmatched to any gene: 4. The length of the CDR3 is 14 residues.

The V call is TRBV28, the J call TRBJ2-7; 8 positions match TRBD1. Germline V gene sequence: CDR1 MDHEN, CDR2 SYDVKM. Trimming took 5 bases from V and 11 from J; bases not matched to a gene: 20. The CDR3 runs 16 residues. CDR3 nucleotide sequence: TGTGCCAGCAGTACCGAAGGACAGGGAACGCCTACGAGCAAGTACTTC. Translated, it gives CASSTEGQGTPTSKYF.

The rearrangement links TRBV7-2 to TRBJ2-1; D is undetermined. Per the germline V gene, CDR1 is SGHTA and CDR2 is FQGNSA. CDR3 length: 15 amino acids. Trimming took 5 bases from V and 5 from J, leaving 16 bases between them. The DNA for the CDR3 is TGTGCCAGCAGCCCGAACACGAACAGAAACAATGAGCAGTTCTTC. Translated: CASSPNTNRNNEQFF.

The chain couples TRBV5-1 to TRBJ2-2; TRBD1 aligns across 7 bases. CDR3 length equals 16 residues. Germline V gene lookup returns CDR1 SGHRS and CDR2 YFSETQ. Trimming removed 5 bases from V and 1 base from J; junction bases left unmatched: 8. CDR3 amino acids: CASSPGTVGNTGELFF. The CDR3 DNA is TGCGCCAGCAGTCCTGGGACAGTAGGGAACACCGGGGAGCTGTTTTTT.

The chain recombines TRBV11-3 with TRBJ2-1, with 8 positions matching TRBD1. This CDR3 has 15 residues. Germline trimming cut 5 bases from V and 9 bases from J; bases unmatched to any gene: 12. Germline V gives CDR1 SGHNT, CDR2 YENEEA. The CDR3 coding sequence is TGTGCCAGCAGCCAAGGACAGGGTGTCCTTAGTGAGCAGTTCTTC. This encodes CASSQGQGVLSEQFF.

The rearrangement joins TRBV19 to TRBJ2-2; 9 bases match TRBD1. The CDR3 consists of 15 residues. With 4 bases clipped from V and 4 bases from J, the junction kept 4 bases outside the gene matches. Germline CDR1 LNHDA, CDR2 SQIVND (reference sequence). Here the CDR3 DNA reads TGTGCCAGTAGTACCCGGGACAGGGCCACCGGGGAGCTGTTTTTT. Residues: CASSTRDRATGELFF.

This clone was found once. CDR3 in DNA: TGTGCCAGCAGTTTGACAGGGTCCAATGGCTACACCTTC. Its protein product is CASSLTGSNGYTF. This chain joins TRBV12-3 or TRBV12-4 and TRBJ1-2, with 7 nucleotides matching TRBD1. V trimming: 3 bases; J trimming: 6 bases; junction bases outside the gene matches: 4. CDR3 size: 13 residues.

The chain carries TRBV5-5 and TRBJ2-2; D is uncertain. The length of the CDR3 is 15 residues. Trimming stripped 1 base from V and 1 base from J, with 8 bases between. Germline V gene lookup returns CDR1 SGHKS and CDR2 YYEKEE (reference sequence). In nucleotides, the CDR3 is TGTGCCAGCAGCTTGATACAGATGAACACCGGGGAGCTGTTTTTT. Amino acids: CASSLIQMNTGELFF.

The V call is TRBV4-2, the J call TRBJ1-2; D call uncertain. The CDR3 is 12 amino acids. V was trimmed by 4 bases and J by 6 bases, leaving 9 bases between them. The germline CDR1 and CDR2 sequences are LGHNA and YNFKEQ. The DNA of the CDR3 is TGTGCCAGCAGCCTAGGAGGGAATGGCTACACCTTC. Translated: CASSLGGNGYTF.

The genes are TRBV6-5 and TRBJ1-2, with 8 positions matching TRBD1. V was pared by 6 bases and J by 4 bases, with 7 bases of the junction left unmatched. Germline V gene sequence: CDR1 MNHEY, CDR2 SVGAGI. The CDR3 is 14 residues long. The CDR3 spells CASRGRQGAYGYTF. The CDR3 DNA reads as TGTGCCAGCAGGGGGAGGCAGGGGGCCTATGGCTACACCTTC.

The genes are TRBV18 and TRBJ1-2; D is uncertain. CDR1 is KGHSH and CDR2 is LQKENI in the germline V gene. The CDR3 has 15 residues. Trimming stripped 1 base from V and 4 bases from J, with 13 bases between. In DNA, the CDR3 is TGTGCCAGCTCACCACAGAGCGGGGAAATCTATGGCTACACCTTC. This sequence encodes CASSPQSGEIYGYTF.